The sequence of this T cell receptor (beta chain) was determined in a study of CD8+CD57+ T cells in acquired aplastic anemia. The sequenced patients had an expansion of CD8+CD57+ cells seen by flow cytometry. Among the patients, all had severe acquired aplastic anemia. V was clipped by 6 bases and J by 2 bases, with 12 bases between them. Per germline, CDR1 MGHDK and CDR2 SYGVNS. The CDR3 loop spans 14 amino acids. The study profiled TCR beta VDJ and CDR3 using genomic DNA as template. A single record per CDR3 protein comes from TCRdb applying MiXCR to the reads. This table has some 200,000 distinct CDR3 sequences, roughly half appearing once.

The chain recombines TRBV25-1 with TRBJ2-3; D is undetermined. The sample comprised sorted CD4+, CD8+, or CD8+CD57+ T cells (not recorded which) from PBMCs. The sequence was collected from a human donor with aplastic anemia. The CDR3 loop is CASSLSAVTDTQYF. The CDR3 nucleotides are TGTGCCAGCAGCTTATCAGCAGTCACAGATACGCAGTATTTT.